Below are 32 T cell receptor beta chains sequenced from a single sample in a study of OX40 agonist ivuxolimab in advanced cancers. The library was built by means of the immunoSEQ multiplex PCR assay. TCRdb holds this immuneACCESS table with in-frame rearrangements only. Some clones are missing; in checked studies, unresolved V genes explain under half, and the rest has no known cause. The sample contains about 69,000 clones, roughly 90% of them found a single time. The top ten clones comprise about 11% of the sample. The material sequenced was CD4+ or CD8+ T cells sorted from blood, taken in a trial of the OX40 agonist ivuxolimab. The receptors originated from an adult with an advanced solid tumor such as melanoma, head and neck, liver or kidney cancer.

About this clone itself: Different DNA sequences within this sample yield the same CDR3. The chain combines TRBV30 with TRBJ2-1, with TRBD2 matching 11 bases. V lost 1 base, J lost 0 bases, and 14 bases stayed unmatched. CDR3 length equals 20 residues. Germline values: CDR1 GTSNPN, CDR2 SVGIG (reference sequence). CDR3 nucleotides: TGTGCCTGGAGTGCACGACCGGGATTAGCGGGAGGGACCTCCTACAATGAGCAGTTCTTC. Translated: CAWSARPGLAGGTSYNEQFF.

J is TRBJ2-1 and V is TRBV7-3; 9 bases are shared with TRBD2. Germline loops: CDR1 SGHTA, CDR2 FQGTGA. Germline trimming cut 5 bases from V and 1 base from J; bases unmatched to any gene: 6. The CDR3 covers 16 residues. CDR3 in amino acids: CASSLSGRGSYNEQFF. The CDR3, as DNA: TGTGCCAGCAGCCTTAGCGGGAGAGGGTCCTACAATGAGCAGTTCTTC.

The chain joins TRBV5-8 to TRBJ2-1; D is unresolved. The V end lost 2 bases, the J end lost 8 bases, and 11 bases lay between the germline ends. The CDR3 runs 13 residues. Per germline, CDR1 SGHTS and CDR2 YDEGEE. The CDR3 region has the DNA TGTGCCAGCAGCTTTCTGAGGTCAGATGAGCAGTTCTTC. The encoded protein is CASSFLRSDEQFF.

This rearrangement joins TRBV6-5 to TRBJ2-5; 8 nucleotides align to TRBD2. The end of the DNA fits TRBJ2-7 better, so the J call may be wrong. Germline V lookup: CDR1 MNHEY, CDR2 SVGAGI. The length of the CDR3 is 15 residues. CDR3 loop: CASNHQASGPYEQYF. As DNA, the CDR3 is TGTGCCAGCAACCACCAGGCTAGCGGGCCCTACGAGCAGTACTTC.

The J gene is TRBJ2-3, the V gene TRBV6-4; no firm D call. This CDR3 has 14 residues. V lost 7 bases and J lost 7, with 18 bases in between. From germline, CDR1 is MRHNA and CDR2 SNTAGT. The DNA for the CDR3 is TGTGCCAGCACAACCGGGTCCATTGGCAATACGCAGTATTTT. It codes for CASTTGSIGNTQYF.

The rearrangement joins TRBV30 to TRBJ2-7; no reliable D call. V gave up 2 bases and J gave up 3 bases, with 8 bases separating them. The CDR3 runs to 12 residues. The germline gives CDR1 GTSNPN, CDR2 SVGIG (reference sequence). CDR3: CAWSSTVYEQYF. Here the CDR3 DNA reads TGTGCCTGGAGTAGCACAGTCTACGAGCAGTACTTC. The full variable domain, rest sourced from reference TRBV30 and TRBJ2-7, is SQTIHQWPATLVQPVGSPLSLECTVEGTSNPNLYWYRQAAGRGLQLLFYSVGIGQISSEVPQNLSASRPQDRQFILSSKKLLLSDSGFYLCAWSSTVYEQYFGPGTRLTVT.

The chain carries TRBV11-3 and TRBJ2-3, with no clear D. The V end lost 10 bases, the J end lost 4 bases, and 15 bases lay between the germline ends. The CDR3 runs 13 residues. Germline V CDR1 and CDR2: SGHNT, YENEEA. CDR3 in DNA: TGTGCCACCGCGACTGAGTTGGCAGATACGCAGTATTTT. It is translated as CATATELADTQYF.

V and J are TRBV30 and TRBJ1-4; 8 bases align to TRBD1. The CDR3 runs 16 residues. Germline CDR1 and CDR2: GTSNPN and SVGIG (reference sequence). Trimming cost V 2 bases and J 0 bases; bases outside gene matches: 5. The CDR3 reads CAWSRLTGATNEKLFF. As DNA, the CDR3 is TGTGCCTGGAGTCGACTGACAGGGGCAACTAATGAAAAACTGTTTTTT.

This chain connects TRBV7-2 to TRBJ2-5, with 7 bases lining up with TRBD2. The germline V gene has CDR1 SGHTA and CDR2 FQGNSA. The ends lost 8 bases at V and 3 bases at J; junction bases unmatched: 0. The CDR3 sequence is 11 residues long. CDR3: CASRGEETQYF. In DNA, the CDR3 is TGTGCCAGCCGGGGGGAAGAGACCCAGTACTTC. The entire variable domain, with the rest obtained from reference TRBV7-2 and TRBJ2-5, is as follows: GAGVSQSPSNKVTEKGKDVELRCDPISGHTALYWYRQSLGQGLEFLIYFQGNSAPDKSGLPSDRFSAERTGGSVSTLTIQRTQQEDSAVYLCASRGEETQYFGPGTRLLVL.

CDR3 protein: CASSLEHRTFNEQFF. CDR3 sequence (DNA): TGTGCCAGCAGCTTAGAGCACAGAACCTTCAATGAGCAGTTCTTC. The rearrangement uses TRBV11-3 and TRBJ2-1; D uncertain. V was cut by 0 bases and J by 6 bases, with 12 bases left in between. This CDR3 spans 15 amino acids. CDR1 and CDR2 (germline): SGHNT, YENEEA.

This chain joins TRBV4-1 and TRBJ2-5; 7 nucleotides agree with TRBD2. The CDR3 extends over 15 amino acids. The V gene end was trimmed by 4 bases and the J gene end by 4 bases; junction bases not matched to a gene: 9. CDR1 is MGHRA and CDR2 is YSYEKL in the germline V gene. Written as DNA, the CDR3 is TGCGCCAGCAGCCGAACTAGCGCGAGGGGAGAGACCCAGTACTTC. Translated: CASSRTSARGETQYF.

This chain uses TRBV19 with TRBJ2-1, with D perhaps TRBD1 (6 bases). The CDR3 totals 12 residues. Per germline, CDR1 LNHDA and CDR2 SQIVND (reference sequence). V gave up 3 bases and J gave up 9 bases, with 9 bases separating them. CDR3 sequence reads: CASSIRDIEQFF. The CDR3, as DNA: TGTGCCAGTAGTATCCGGGACATTGAGCAGTTCTTC.

This clone came up once. The V gene is TRBV7-2, the J gene TRBJ2-5, with D uncertain. This CDR3 has 15 amino acids. CDR1 and CDR2 (germline): SGHTA, FQGNSA. Between the trimmed V and J ends, which lost 0 bases and 2 bases, there was a span of 10 bases. CDR3 DNA sequence: TGTGCCAGCAGCTTAGCGTTACAGAGACAAGAGACCCAGTACTTC. This sequence encodes CASSLALQRQETQYF.

The chain links TRBV5-1 to TRBJ2-3; D gene ambiguous. Trimming pared 0 bases from V and 5 bases from J, leaving 13 bases between. Per germline, CDR1 SGHRS and CDR2 YFSETQ. This CDR3 is 15 amino acids long. The CDR3 coding sequence is TGCGCCAGCAGCTTGGACGGCTCCGGTGGAGATACGCAGTATTTT. This sequence encodes CASSLDGSGGDTQYF.

The rearrangement joins TRBV4-2 to TRBJ1-4; TRBD1 matches at 7 bases. Germline assignment: CDR1 LGHNA and CDR2 YNFKEQ. Trimming cost V 0 bases and J 7 bases; bases outside gene matches: 8. The length of the CDR3 is 16 residues. The CDR3 coding sequence is TGTGCCAGCAGCCAAGATTACCGACAGGGTATTGAAAAACTGTTTTTT. Protein product: CASSQDYRQGIEKLFF.

A single count supports this clone. The chain joins TRBV7-9 to TRBJ1-4; D is unresolved. CDR3 length: 13 amino acids. Per the germline V gene, CDR1 is SEHNR and CDR2 is FQNEAQ (reference sequence). Trimming pared 5 bases from V and 7 bases from J, leaving 11 bases between. The DNA for the CDR3 is TGTGCCAGCAGCCGGAGGGCCGGTGAAAAACTGTTTTTT. It encodes CASSRRAGEKLFF.

Only one count was recorded for this clone. DNA for the CDR3: TGTGCCAGCAGCCTGACAGGGGGCTACGAGCAGTACTTC. Amino acid sequence: CASSLTGGYEQYF. The chain carries TRBV11-3 and TRBJ2-7, with 9 positions matching TRBD1. With V trimmed by 5 bases and J by 3 bases, 2 bases remained unmatched. The CDR3 covers 13 residues. CDR1 SGHNT and CDR2 YENEEA come from the germline V gene. The full variable domain, its missing parts supplied by reference TRBV11-3 and TRBJ2-7, is EAGVVQSPRYKIIEKKQPVAFWCNPISGHNTLYWYLQNLGQGPELLIRYENEEAVDDSQLPKDRFSAERLKGVDSTLKIQPAELGDSAVYLCASSLTGGYEQYFGPGTRLTVT.

V gene TRBV7-2 combines with J gene TRBJ1-2; D gene ambiguous. Germline values: CDR1 SGHTA, CDR2 FQGNSA. Trimming shortened V by 3 bases and J by 6 bases, and 8 bases separated the two germline ends. CDR3 length: 12 residues. The CDR3 DNA is TGTGCCAGCAGCTTCACCCAGAATGGCTACACCTTC. It specifies CASSFTQNGYTF. The full variable domain, in which reference TRBV7-2 and TRBJ1-2 provide the parts outside the CDR3, is GAGVSQSPSNKVTEKGKDVELRCDPISGHTALYWYRQSLGQGLEFLIYFQGNSAPDKSGLPSDRFSAERTGGSVSTLTIQRTQQEDSAVYLCASSFTQNGYTFGSGTRLTVV.

The CDR3 protein is CASSSGGRQPQHF. In DNA form, the CDR3 reads TGTGCCAGCAGTTCAGGGGGCAGGCAGCCCCAGCATTTT. The V call is TRBV2, the J call TRBJ1-5; 8 bases agree with TRBD1. The CDR3 has 13 amino acids. In germline, CDR1 is SNHLY, CDR2 FYNNEI. The V and J ends lost 5 bases and 7 bases, in that order; junction bases with no gene match: 4.

This rearrangement joins TRBV5-1 to TRBJ2-5; D gene unclear. The CDR3 spans 14 residues. V lost 5 bases and J lost 4, with 15 bases in between. In germline, CDR1 is SGHRS, CDR2 YFSETQ. The CDR3 here is CASSFARVGETQYF. The CDR3 coding sequence is TGCGCCAGCAGTTTTGCACGGGTAGGAGAGACCCAGTACTTC.

The chain links TRBV6-1 to TRBJ1-2, with unresolved D. The V gene's germline CDR1 is MNHNS and CDR2 SASEGT. The CDR3 totals 16 residues. V was clipped by 2 bases and J by 0 bases, with 13 bases between them. CDR3 nucleotide sequence: TGTGCCAGCAGTGAATATCACCCGGACGCTAACTATGGCTACACCTTC. As protein: CASSEYHPDANYGYTF.

V usage is TRBV5-1 and J usage is TRBJ2-1; D may be TRBD2 (5 bases). V lost 5 bases and J 6 bases, leaving 12 bases between the germline ends. Germline CDR1 SGHRS, CDR2 YFSETQ. The CDR3 contains 13 residues. CDR3 in amino acids: CASRERASNEQFF. The CDR3 bases are TGCGCCAGCAGGGAGAGGGCTAGCAATGAGCAGTTCTTC.

The chain couples TRBV5-6 to TRBJ2-7; 11 nucleotides line up with TRBD2. V lost 3 bases to trimming and J lost 4 bases; unmatched junction nucleotides: 9. Germline V gene sequence: CDR1 SGHDT, CDR2 YYEEEE. The CDR3 runs to 16 residues. CDR3 nucleotides: TGTGCCAGCAGCTCCCCGACTAGCGGGAATCCTTACGAGCAGTACTTC. Its protein product is CASSSPTSGNPYEQYF.

The chain is built from TRBV15 and TRBJ2-2, with 7 bases aligning to TRBD1. V dropped 1 base and J dropped 2; count of bases not matched to a gene: 4. The CDR3 has 16 residues. Germline-derived CDR1 and CDR2 are LNHNV and YYDKDF (reference sequence). CDR3 nucleotides: TGTGCCACCAGCAGAGGTCAGGGGGTTAACACCGGGGAGCTGTTTTTT. Amino acids: CATSRGQGVNTGELFF.

The V gene is TRBV25-1, the J gene TRBJ1-5; a possible D gene is TRBD1 (5 bases). The CDR3 is made up of 13 amino acids. Trimming shortened V by 4 bases and J by 3 bases, and 7 bases separated the two germline ends. Germline CDR1 reads MGHDK; CDR2 reads SYGVNS. CDR3 bases: TGTGCCAGCAGTGGGGGGGTCAATCAGCCCCAGCATTTT. It encodes CASSGGVNQPQHF. The complete variable domain, with remaining parts taken from reference TRBV25-1 and TRBJ1-5, reads EADIYQTPRYLVIGTGKKITLECSQTMGHDKMYWYQQDPGMELHLIHYSYGVNSTEKGDLSSESTVSRIRTEHFPLTLESARPSHTSQYLCASSGGVNQPQHFGDGTRLSIL.

This clone was seen only a few times. This chain connects TRBV9 to TRBJ1-3; D not certain. CDR3 length: 14 amino acids. Germline assignment: CDR1 SGDLS and CDR2 YYNGEE. Trimming took 0 bases from V and 6 from J, leaving 10 bases between them. The CDR3 here is CASSVGGVQNTIYF. The CDR3 bases are TGTGCCAGCAGCGTAGGTGGGGTGCAAAACACCATATATTTT.

V gene TRBV5-4 combines with J gene TRBJ2-2; the match to TRBD1 covers 7 bases. Germline assignment: CDR1 SGHNT and CDR2 YYREEE (reference sequence). This CDR3 is 14 amino acids long. The junction had 3 bases not matched to a gene; V was cut back by 0 bases and J by 7 bases. CDR3 protein: CASSLVGGLGELFF. The CDR3 DNA reads TGTGCCAGCAGCTTGGTAGGGGGCCTCGGGGAGCTGTTTTTT.

The gene calls are TRBV29-1 and TRBJ2-3, with a tentative D call TRBD2 (5 bases). There are 14 residues in the CDR3. Trimming shortened V by 1 base and J by 3 bases, and 11 bases separated the two germline ends. Germline V gene lookup returns CDR1 SQVTM and CDR2 ANQGSEA. The chain's CDR3 is CSVEGGIDTDTQYF. The CDR3 bases are TGCAGCGTTGAAGGAGGGATCGATACAGATACGCAGTATTTT.

The gene calls are TRBV28 and TRBJ2-3; D is unclear. The CDR3 length is 12 residues. Germline CDR1 is MDHEN and CDR2 is SYDVKM. Trimming pared 4 bases from V and 2 bases from J, leaving 4 bases between. CDR3 amino acids: CASSSTTDTQYF. The CDR3 bases are TGTGCCAGCAGTTCAACCACAGATACGCAGTATTTT.

This chain connects TRBV7-2 to TRBJ2-5; tentatively, D is TRBD2 (6 bases). The CDR3 totals 14 residues. The V gene's germline CDR1 is SGHTA and CDR2 FQGNSA. Trimming pared 5 bases from V and 5 bases from J, leaving 15 bases between. For the CDR3, the DNA is TGTGCCAGCAGCCAGCGGGTGGGGAGGGAGACCCAGTACTTC. As protein: CASSQRVGRETQYF.

J is TRBJ2-1 and V is TRBV15, with D uncertain. Trimming removed 1 base from V and 5 bases from J, with 9 bases in between. Germline CDR1 LNHNV, CDR2 YYDKDF (reference sequence). The length of the CDR3 is 14 residues. The CDR3 reads CATSRGPEHNEQFF. The CDR3 DNA reads TGTGCCACCAGCAGAGGGCCGGAGCACAATGAGCAGTTCTTC. Using reference TRBV15 and TRBJ2-1 for the parts outside the CDR3, the full variable domain is DAMVIQNPRYQVTQFGKPVTLSCSQTLNHNVMYWYQQKSSQAPKLLFHYYDKDFNNEADTPDNFQSRRPNTSFCFLDIRSPGLGDTAMYLCATSRGPEHNEQFFGPGTRLTVL.

The J gene is TRBJ1-5, the V gene TRBV2, with D perhaps TRBD1 (5 bases). Looked up from germline, CDR1 is SNHLY and CDR2 is FYNNEI. V lost 3 bases, J lost 6 bases, and 12 bases lay in between. The CDR3 loop spans 14 amino acids. In DNA form, the CDR3 reads TGTGCCAGCAGTGATTGGCAGGGCGGTCAGCCCCAGCATTTT. Its protein is CASSDWQGGQPQHF.